Below, 2 T cell receptor beta chains from the same sample are listed, as sequenced in a study of post-analysis software for immune sequencing data. Researchers reported that TCR beta cDNA libraries carried unique molecular identifiers. TCRdb called the PCR reads again in MiXCR, with one record for every CDR3 protein. The sample lists 150,000 or so distinct CDR3 sequences; 35% to 40% were seen once. Sequenced here: blood, sampled after autologous hematopoietic stem cell transplantation. The receptors come from a girl aged 5-17 years with multiple sclerosis.

The chain couples TRBV10-2 to TRBJ1-1; maybe TRBD1 (5 bases). Deletions cut 0 bases from V and 10 bases from J, with 15 bases between. The germline V gene encodes CDR1 WSHSY and CDR2 SAAADI. The CDR3 contains 14 residues. In nucleotides, the CDR3 is TGCGCCAGCAGTGAGTCTCAGGACCGTGGGGGAGCTTTCTTT. Encoded protein: CASSESQDRGGAFF.

By sample fraction, this clonotype is medium-sized (0.01 to 0.1%). The chain recombines TRBV10-3 with TRBJ2-1, with 9 bases fitting TRBD2. Germline loops: CDR1 ENHRY, CDR2 SYGVKD. V was clipped by 6 bases and J by 8 bases; unmatched bases: 8. The CDR3 is 14 residues long. This CDR3 is CAIRVAGEVDEQFF. The CDR3 DNA reads TGTGCCATCAGAGTAGCGGGAGAAGTCGATGAGCAGTTCTTC.